Listed here is a single T cell receptor (beta chain). Then a second PCR, running roughly 7 to 11 cycles, was carried out with a sample-barcoded 5' primer and a J-beta primer mix. TCRdb reprocessed the 5' RACE reads via MiXCR and lists one record per CDR3 protein. This table holds some 880,000 distinct CDR3 sequences, roughly 35% found once. Extraction yielded at least 6 micrograms of total RNA per sample. The V and J ends lost 4 bases and 2 bases respectively, with 15 bases between them. The CDR3 length is 15 residues. CDR1 is SEHNR, CDR2 FQNEAQ, per germline (reference sequence). The entry originates in a study of blood T cells in healthy people across ages.

The chain combines TRBV7-9 with TRBJ2-7; perhaps TRBD2 as D (6 bases). The specimen was blood. The sequence was obtained from a man in his late teens or twenties in good health. The CDR3 bases are TGTGCCAGCAGCTCGGCGCGACGGGAGACCTACGAGCAGTACTTC. Protein product: CASSSARRETYEQYF.